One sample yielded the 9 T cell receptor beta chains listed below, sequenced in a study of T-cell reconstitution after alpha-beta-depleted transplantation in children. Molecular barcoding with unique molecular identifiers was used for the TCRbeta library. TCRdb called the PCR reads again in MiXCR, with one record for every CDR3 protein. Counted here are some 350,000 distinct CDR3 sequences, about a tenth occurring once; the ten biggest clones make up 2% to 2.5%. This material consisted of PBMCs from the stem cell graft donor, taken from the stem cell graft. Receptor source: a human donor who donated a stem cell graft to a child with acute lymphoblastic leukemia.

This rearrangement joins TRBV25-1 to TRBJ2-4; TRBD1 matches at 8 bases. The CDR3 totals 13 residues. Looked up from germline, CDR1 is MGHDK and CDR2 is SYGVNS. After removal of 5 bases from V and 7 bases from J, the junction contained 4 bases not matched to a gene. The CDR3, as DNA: TGTGCCAGCAGTCGACAGGGGATCAACATTCAGTACTTC. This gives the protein CASSRQGINIQYF. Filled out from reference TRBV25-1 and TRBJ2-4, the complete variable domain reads EADIYQTPRYLVIGTGKKITLECSQTMGHDKMYWYQQDPGMELHLIHYSYGVNSTEKGDLSSESTVSRIRTEHFPLTLESARPSHTSQYLCASSRQGINIQYFGAGTRLSVL.

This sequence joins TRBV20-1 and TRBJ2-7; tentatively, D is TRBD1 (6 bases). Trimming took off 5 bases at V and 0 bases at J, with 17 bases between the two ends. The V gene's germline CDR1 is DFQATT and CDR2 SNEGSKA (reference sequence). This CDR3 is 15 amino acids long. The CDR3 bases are TGCAGTGCTCCCAACCCGGGACAAAACTCCTACGAGCAGTACTTC. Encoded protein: CSAPNPGQNSYEQYF.

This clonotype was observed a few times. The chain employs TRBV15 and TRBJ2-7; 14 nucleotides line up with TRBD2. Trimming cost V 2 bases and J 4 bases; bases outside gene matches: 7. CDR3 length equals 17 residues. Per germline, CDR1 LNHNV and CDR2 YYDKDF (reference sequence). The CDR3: CATSRLPGTSGSYEQYF. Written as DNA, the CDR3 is TGTGCCACCAGCAGACTACCCGGGACTAGCGGGAGTTACGAGCAGTACTTC.

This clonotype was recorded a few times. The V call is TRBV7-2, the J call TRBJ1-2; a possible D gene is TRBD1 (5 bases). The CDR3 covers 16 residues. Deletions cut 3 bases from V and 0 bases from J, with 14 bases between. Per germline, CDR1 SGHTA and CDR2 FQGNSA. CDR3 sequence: CASSLGVGVANYGYTF. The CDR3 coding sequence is TGTGCCAGCAGCTTGGGGGTCGGGGTCGCTAACTATGGCTACACCTTC.

The CDR3 DNA sequence: TGTGCCAGCAGCGTAGAACTAGCGTCTCACAATGAGCAGTTCTTC. It yields the protein CASSVELASHNEQFF. The chain uses TRBV9 and TRBJ2-1; 7 nucleotides align to TRBD2. Germline V gene data show CDR1 as SGDLS and CDR2 as YYNGEE. The CDR3 loop spans 15 amino acids. With 0 bases clipped from V and 5 bases from J, the junction kept 5 bases outside the gene matches.

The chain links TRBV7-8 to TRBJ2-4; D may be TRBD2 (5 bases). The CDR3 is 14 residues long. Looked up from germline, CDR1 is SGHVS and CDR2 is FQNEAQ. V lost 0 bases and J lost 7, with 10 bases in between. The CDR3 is CASSLAGSSNIQYF. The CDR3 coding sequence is TGTGCCAGCAGCTTAGCGGGGAGTTCGAACATTCAGTACTTC.

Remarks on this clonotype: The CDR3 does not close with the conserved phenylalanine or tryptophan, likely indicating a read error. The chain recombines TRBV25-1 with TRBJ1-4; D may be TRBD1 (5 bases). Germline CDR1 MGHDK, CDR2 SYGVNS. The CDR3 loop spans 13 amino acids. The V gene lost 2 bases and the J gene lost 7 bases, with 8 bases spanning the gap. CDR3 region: CASSEGGFEKLFI. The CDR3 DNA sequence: TGTGCCAGCAGTGAAGGGGGTTTTGAAAAACTGTTTATT.

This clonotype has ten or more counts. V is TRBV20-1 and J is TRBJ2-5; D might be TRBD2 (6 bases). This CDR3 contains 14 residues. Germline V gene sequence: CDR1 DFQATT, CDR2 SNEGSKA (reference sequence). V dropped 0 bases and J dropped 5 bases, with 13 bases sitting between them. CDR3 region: CSARDGRGTETQYF. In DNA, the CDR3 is TGCAGTGCTAGAGATGGGCGGGGTACGGAGACCCAGTACTTC.

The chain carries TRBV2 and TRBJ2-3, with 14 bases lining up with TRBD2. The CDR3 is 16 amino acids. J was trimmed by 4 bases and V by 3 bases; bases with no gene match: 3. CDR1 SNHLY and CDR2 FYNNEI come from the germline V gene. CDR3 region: CASSDGLAGGPDTQYF. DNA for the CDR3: TGTGCCAGCAGTGACGGACTAGCGGGAGGTCCAGATACGCAGTATTTT.